Here is one T cell receptor (beta chain) with its context. This clone's antigen is unknown. It has no much larger one-base neighbor in the sample; base qualities were not kept. The sample originates from a study of graft-versus-host responses after intestinal transplantation (dated by TCRdb to the early 2020s). About the full investigation: Multivisceral, liver-intestinal, or isolated intestinal transplants were received by the recipients. To identify alloreactive clones, pre-transplant mixed lymphocyte reaction products were sequenced and then compared with unstimulated pre-transplant donor and recipient T cells. Graft-versus-host and host-versus-graft alloreactive T cell clones were tracked in the graft, circulation and bone marrow after intestinal transplantation using bulk TCR-beta CDR3 sequencing. Instead of going to the commercial service, samples from a few later patients were sequenced in-house on an Illumina MiSeq and processed with MiXCR. Anti-thymocyte globulin induction was given to all recipients, followed by maintenance tacrolimus and steroids for approximately 3 years. Donor T cell macrochimerism was defined as a peak of at least 4% donor T cells among recipient peripheral blood mononuclear cells. A cohort of about two dozen intestinal transplant recipients, including one retransplant, was enrolled, and 3 patients lacking pretransplant specimens were excluded.

The paper's findings and limits, for the study overall: The relatively low number and heterogeneity of intestinal transplant patients limited the conclusions. GvH clones were detected in recipient bone marrow, and some appeared earlier in ileal mucosa or blood, consistent with an intestinal mucosal origin. High GvH to HvG T cell clonal ratios were observed in the allografts of patients with donor T cell macrochimerism. Peak levels of circulating GvH clones were associated with declines in HvG clones early after transplant.

Blood samples were collected up to 4 times in the first month after transplant and then at least monthly when available. The cysteine opens and the phenylalanine closes a CDR3 of 15 amino acids. The kept DNA is CDR3 alone, 45 bases in frame from the first base. V is cut by 3 bases and J by 4 bases, and the space between the germline ends is 15 bases. The germline V gene (reference sequence) gives CDR1 as SEHNR and CDR2 as FQNEAQ. Libraries came from the immunoSEQ multiplex PCR assay. For most patients, genomic DNA was subjected to high-throughput TCR-beta CDR3 sequencing by Adaptive Biotechnologies. The study's own analysis went as follows. Adaptive's ImmunoSEQ software was the source of the TCR sequencing data for fewer than 20 patients, while a few other patients were processed with MiXCR and VDJtools. CDR3 nucleotide sequences shared between donor and recipient were removed because their origin could not be assigned. To count as alloreactive, a clone needed at least 2-fold expansion over unstimulated cells and a minimum CFSE-low frequency of 0.002% (template counts) or 0.001% (read counts). A clone was considered mappable if detected in the sequenced pre-transplant spleen, lymph node, or MLR CFSE-low populations of the donor or recipient. Cumulative frequency of alloreactive clones was calculated as a percentage of all sequences weighted by copy number. Here the immuneACCESS table is served through TCRdb, limited to in-frame sequences with V and J called. Missing clones are a known gap in these copies; in checked studies unresolved V genes cover under half, and the rest lacks a known reason. V, J and clone size reflect that table, while D and trimming were determined from the DNA. This sample comprises tens of thousands of clones, 70% to 90% of them detected only once. The ten largest account for roughly 1.5% of the sample.

The sequenced sample was PBMCs, obtained 26 days after transplant. This sequence originates from a human patient who received an intestinal transplant, so some T cells may come from the graft donor. Rearrangement joined TRBV7-9 to TRBJ1-2; the D region possibly corresponds to TRBD1 (6 bases align). The DNA reads TGTGCCAGCAGCTTGGGACACGGGGAGCTCTATGGCTACACCTTC. Translated, this gives CASSLGHGELYGYTF.